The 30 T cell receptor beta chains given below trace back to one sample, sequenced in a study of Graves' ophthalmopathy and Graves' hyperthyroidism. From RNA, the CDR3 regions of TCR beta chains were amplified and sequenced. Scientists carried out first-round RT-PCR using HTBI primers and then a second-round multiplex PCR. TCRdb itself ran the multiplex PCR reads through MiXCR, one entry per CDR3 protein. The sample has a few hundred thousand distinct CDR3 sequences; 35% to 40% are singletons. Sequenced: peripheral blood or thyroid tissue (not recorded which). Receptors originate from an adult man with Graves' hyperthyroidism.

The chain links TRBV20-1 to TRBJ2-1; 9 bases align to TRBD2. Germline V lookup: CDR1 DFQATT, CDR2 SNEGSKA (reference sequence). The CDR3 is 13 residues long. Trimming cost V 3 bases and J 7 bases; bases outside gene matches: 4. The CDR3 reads CSASLAGVNEQFF. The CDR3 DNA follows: TGCAGTGCTAGCTTAGCGGGAGTGAATGAGCAGTTCTTC.

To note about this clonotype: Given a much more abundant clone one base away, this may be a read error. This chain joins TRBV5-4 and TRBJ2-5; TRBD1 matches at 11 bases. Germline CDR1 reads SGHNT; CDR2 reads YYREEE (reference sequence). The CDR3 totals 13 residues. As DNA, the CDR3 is TGTGCCAGCAGCGGGACAGGGGGAGAGACCCAGCACTTC. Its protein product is CASSGTGGETQHF.

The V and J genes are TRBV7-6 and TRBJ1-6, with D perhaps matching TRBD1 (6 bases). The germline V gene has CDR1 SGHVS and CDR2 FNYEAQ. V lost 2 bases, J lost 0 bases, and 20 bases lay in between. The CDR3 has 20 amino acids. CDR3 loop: CASSLRSAGHLSSYNSPLHF. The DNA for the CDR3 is TGTGCCAGCAGCTTAAGATCCGCGGGACATCTGAGCTCCTATAATTCACCCCTCCACTTT. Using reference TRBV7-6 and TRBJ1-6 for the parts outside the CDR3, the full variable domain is GAGVSQSPRYKVTKRGQDVALRCDPISGHVSLYWYRQALGQGPEFLTYFNYEAQQDKSGLPNDRFSAERPEGSISTLTIQRTEQRDSAMYRCASSLRSAGHLSSYNSPLHFGNGTRLTVT.

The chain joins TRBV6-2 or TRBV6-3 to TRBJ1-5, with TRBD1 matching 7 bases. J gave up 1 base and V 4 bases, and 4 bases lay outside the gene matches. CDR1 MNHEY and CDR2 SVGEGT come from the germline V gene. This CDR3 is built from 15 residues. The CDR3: CASSFATGSNQPQHF. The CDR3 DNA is TGTGCCAGCAGTTTTGCGACAGGGAGCAATCAGCCCCAGCATTTT.

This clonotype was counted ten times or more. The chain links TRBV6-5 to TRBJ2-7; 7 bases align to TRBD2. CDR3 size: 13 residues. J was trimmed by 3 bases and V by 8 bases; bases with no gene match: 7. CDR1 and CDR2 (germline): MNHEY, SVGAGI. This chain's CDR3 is CASRLADHYEQYF. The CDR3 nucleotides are TGTGCCAGCCGTCTAGCGGACCACTACGAGCAGTACTTC.

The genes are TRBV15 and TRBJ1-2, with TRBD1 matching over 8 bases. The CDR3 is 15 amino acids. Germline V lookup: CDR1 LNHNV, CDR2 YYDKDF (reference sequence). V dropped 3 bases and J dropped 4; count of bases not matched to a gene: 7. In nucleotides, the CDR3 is TGTGCCACCAGCAGCGACGGGACAGGCATCTATGGCTACACCTTC. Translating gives CATSSDGTGIYGYTF.

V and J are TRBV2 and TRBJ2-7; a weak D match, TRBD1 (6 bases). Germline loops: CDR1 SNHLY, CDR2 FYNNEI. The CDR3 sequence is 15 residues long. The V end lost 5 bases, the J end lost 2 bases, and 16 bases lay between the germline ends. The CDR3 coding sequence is TGTGCCAGCAGTCCCGGGACACAGTCTACCTACGAGCAGTACTTC. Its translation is CASSPGTQSTYEQYF.

CDR3 bases: TGTGCCACCAGTGATTGGGGACAGGGGTCCCAGTACTTC. Its translation is CATSDWGQGSQYF. This chain joins TRBV24-1 and TRBJ2-5, with 10 bases matching TRBD1. CDR3 length: 13 amino acids. V gave up 2 bases and J gave up 9 bases; unmatched junction bases: 2. Germline CDR1 KGHDR, CDR2 SFDVKD.

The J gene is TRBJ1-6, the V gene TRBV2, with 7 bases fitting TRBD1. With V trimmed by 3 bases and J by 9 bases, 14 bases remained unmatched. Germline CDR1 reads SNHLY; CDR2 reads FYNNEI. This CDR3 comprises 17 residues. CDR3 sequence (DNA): TGTGCCAGCAGTGACCGGCCGGGAGGGGGCATTGGTTCACCCCTCCACTTT. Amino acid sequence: CASSDRPGGGIGSPLHF.

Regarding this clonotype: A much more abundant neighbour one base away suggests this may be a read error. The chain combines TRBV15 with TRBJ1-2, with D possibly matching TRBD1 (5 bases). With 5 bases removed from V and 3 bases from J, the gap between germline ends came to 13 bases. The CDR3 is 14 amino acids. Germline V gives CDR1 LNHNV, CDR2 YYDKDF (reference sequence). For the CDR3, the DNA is TGTGCCACCAGCTTCCGGGACGTCGACTATGGCTACACCTTC. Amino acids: CATSFRDVDYGYTF. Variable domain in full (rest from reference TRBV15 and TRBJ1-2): DAMVIQNPRYQVTQFGKPVTLSCSQTLNHNVMYWYQQKSSQAPKLLFHYYDKDFNNEADTPDNFQSRRPNTSFCFLDIRSPGLGDTAMYLCATSFRDVDYGYTFGSGTRLTVV.

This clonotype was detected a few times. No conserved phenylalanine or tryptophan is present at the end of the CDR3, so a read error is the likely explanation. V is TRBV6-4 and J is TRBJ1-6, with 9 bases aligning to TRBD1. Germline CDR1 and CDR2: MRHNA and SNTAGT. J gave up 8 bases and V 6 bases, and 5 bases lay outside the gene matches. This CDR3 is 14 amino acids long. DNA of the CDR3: TGTGCCAGCAGGGCGGGACAGGGTTATTCACCCCTCCACTCT. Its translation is CASRAGQGYSPLHS.

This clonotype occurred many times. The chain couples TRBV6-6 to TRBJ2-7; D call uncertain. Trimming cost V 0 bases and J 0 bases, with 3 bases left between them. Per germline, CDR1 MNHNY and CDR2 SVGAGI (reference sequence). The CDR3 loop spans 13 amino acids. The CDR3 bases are TGTGCCAGCAGTTACTCGTACTCCTACGAGCAGTACTTC. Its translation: CASSYSYSYEQYF.

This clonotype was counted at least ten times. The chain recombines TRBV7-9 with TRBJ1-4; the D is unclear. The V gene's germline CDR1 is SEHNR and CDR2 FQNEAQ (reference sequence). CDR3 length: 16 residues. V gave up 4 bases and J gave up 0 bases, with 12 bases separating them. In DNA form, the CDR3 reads TGTGCCAGCAGCTCATCGGCGTTTGCAACTAATGAAAAACTGTTTTTT. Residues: CASSSSAFATNEKLFF.

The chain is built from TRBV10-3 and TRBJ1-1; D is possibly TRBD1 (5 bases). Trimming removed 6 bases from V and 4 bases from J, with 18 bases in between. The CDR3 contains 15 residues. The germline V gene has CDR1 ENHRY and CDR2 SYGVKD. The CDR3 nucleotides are TGTGCCATCAGAGTAGGTCCAGGGAGGACCACTGAAGCTTTCTTT. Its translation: CAIRVGPGRTTEAFF.

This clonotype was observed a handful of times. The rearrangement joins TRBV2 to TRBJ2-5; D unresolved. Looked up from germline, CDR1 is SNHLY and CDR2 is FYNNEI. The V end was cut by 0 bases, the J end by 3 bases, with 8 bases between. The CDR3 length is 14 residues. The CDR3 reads CASSEARGKETQYF. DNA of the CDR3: TGTGCCAGCAGTGAAGCCCGAGGAAAAGAGACCCAGTACTTC.

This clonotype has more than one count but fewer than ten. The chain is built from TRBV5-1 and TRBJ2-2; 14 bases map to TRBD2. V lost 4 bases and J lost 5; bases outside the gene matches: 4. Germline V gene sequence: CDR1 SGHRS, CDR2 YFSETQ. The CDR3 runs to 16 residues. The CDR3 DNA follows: TGCGCCAGCAGCCAAGGGACTAGCGGGAGAACCGGGGAGCTGTTTTTT. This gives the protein CASSQGTSGRTGELFF.

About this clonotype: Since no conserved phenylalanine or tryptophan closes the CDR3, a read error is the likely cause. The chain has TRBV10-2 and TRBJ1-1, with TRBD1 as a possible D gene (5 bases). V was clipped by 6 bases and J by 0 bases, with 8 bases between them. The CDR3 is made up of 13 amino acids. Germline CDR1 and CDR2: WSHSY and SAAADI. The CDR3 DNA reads TGCGCCAGCAGCCAACAGGTGAACACTGAAGCTTTCCTT. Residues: CASSQQVNTEAFL.

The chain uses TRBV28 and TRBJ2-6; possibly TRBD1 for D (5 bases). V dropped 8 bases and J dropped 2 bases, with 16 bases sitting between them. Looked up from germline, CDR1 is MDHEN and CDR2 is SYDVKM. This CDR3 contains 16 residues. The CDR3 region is CASVGGAQAGANVLTF. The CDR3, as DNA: TGTGCCAGCGTGGGTGGGGCCCAGGCTGGGGCCAACGTCCTGACTTTC.

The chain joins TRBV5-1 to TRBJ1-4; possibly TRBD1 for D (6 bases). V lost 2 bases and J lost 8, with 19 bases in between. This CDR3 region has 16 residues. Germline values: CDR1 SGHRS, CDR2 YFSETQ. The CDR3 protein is CASSFEGTQVSEKLFF. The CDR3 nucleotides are TGCGCCAGCAGCTTCGAGGGGACACAGGTTAGCGAAAAACTGTTTTTT.

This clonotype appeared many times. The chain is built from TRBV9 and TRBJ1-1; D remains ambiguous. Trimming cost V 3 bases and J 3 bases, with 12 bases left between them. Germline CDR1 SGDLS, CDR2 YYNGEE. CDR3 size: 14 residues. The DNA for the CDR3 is TGTGCCAGCAGCGAGACTGGTGGTCACACTGAAGCTTTCTTT. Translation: CASSETGGHTEAFF.

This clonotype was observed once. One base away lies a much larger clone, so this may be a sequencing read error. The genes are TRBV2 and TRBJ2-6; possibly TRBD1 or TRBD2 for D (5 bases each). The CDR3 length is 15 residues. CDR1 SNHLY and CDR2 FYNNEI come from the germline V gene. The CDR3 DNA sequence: TGTGCCAGCAGTTACGTAGCGTCCGGGGCCAGCGTCCTGACTTTC. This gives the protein CASSYVASGASVLTF.

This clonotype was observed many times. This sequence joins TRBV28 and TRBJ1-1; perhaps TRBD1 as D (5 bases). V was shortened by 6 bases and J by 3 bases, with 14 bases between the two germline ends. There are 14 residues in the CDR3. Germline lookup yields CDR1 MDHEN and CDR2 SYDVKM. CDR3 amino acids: CASRMGGGDTEAFF. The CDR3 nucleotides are TGTGCCAGCAGGATGGGTGGGGGGGACACTGAAGCTTTCTTT.

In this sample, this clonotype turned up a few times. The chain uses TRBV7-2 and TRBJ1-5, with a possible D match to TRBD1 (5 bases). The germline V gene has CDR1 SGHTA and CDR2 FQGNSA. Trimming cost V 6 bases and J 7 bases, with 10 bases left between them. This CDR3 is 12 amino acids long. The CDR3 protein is CASSFQGQPQHF. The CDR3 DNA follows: TGTGCCAGCAGTTTTCAGGGCCAGCCCCAGCATTTT. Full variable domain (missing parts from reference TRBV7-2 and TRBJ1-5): GAGVSQSPSNKVTEKGKDVELRCDPISGHTALYWYRQSLGQGLEFLIYFQGNSAPDKSGLPSDRFSAERTGGSVSTLTIQRTQQEDSAVYLCASSFQGQPQHFGDGTRLSIL.

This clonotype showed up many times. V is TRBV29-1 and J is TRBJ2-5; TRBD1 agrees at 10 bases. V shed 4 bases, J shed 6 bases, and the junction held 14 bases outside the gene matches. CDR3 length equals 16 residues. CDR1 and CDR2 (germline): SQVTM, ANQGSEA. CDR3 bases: TGCAGCGTTGCCCTGGCTGGGACAGGGGCTTTGCAGACCCAGTACTTC. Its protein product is CSVALAGTGALQTQYF.

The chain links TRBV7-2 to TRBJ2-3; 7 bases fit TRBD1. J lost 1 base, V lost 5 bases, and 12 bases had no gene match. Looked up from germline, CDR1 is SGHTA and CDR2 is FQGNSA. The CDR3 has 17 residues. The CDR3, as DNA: TGTGCCAGCAGCGCCCGACAGGGACGGTGGGGCACAGATACGCAGTATTTT. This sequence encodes CASSARQGRWGTDTQYF.

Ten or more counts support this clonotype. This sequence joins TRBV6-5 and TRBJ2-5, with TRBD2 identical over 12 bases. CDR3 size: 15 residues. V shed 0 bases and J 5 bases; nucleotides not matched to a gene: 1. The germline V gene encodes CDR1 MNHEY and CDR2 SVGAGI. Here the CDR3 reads CASSYSGTSGETQYF. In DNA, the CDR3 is TGTGCCAGCAGTTACTCAGGGACTAGCGGGGAGACCCAGTACTTC.

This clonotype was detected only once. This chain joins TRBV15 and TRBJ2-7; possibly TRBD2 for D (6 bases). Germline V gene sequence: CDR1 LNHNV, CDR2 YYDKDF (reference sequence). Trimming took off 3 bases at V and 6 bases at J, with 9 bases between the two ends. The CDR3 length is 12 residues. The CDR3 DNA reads TGTGCCACCAGCAGCCTGGGGGGCGAGCAGTACTTC. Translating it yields CATSSLGGEQYF.

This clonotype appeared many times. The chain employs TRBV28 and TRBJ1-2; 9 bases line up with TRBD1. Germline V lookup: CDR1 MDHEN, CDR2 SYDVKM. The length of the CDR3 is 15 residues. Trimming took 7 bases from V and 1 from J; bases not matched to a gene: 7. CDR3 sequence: CASMEPGQGNYGYTF. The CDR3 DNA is TGTGCCAGCATGGAACCGGGACAGGGTAACTATGGCTACACCTTC.

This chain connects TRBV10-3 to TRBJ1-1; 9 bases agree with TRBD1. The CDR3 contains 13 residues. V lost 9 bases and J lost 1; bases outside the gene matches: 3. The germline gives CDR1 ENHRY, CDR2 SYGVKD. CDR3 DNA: TGTGCCATGAAGGGACAGGGGAACACTGAAGCTTTCTTT. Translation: CAMKGQGNTEAFF.

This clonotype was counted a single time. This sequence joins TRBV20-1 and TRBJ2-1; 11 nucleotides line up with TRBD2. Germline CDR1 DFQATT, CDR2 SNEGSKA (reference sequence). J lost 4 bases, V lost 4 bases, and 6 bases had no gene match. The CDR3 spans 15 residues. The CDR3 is CSATASGRPYNEQFF. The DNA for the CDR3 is TGCAGTGCTACCGCTAGCGGGAGGCCATACAATGAGCAGTTCTTC.